The entry that follows covers one T cell receptor beta chain sequence. The entry originates in a study of response to subunit inactivated influenza vaccine. The CDR3 consists of 16 residues. J was trimmed by 3 bases and V by 5 bases; bases with no gene match: 7. CDR1 is SGHTA and CDR2 is FQGNSA in the germline V gene. TCRdb recomputed calls from the RT-PCR reads with MiXCR, one row per CDR3 protein. This sample has a few hundred thousand distinct CDR3 sequences; about 10% occur once, and the top ten carry more than 9.5%. The same data also went into a second study, on T cells expressing NK-cell markers. Turning to that study: In generating TCR beta cDNA, 5'RACE template switching with UMIs was used.

This TCR was recovered from a middle-aged man who received an inactivated influenza vaccine. The specimen comprised PBMCs from blood, sampled on the day of vaccination. This chain joins TRBV7-2 and TRBJ2-1; TRBD2 matches 10 bases. In nucleotides, the CDR3 is TGTGCCAGCAGCCCAAGGACTAGCGGTTACTACAATGAGCAGTTCTTC. Translation: CASSPRTSGYYNEQFF.